This is a list of T cell receptor beta chains from one sample in a study of cytomegalovirus exposure and HLA in healthy donors. The protocol was immunoSEQ multiplex PCR, while the TCRdb copy is restricted to in-frame clones and leaves out a portion. The sample yields some 110,000 clones, just under 80% seen once. The sequenced material came from PBMCs. All receptors come from a man younger than 45 in good health and CMV-seronegative. Each CDR3 is given with its conserved first and last residue. A D gene is named only where the DNA matches it firmly. Size tells how often a clone was seen (once, few, many) or the class of an expanded clone, and some rows leave it out.

cdr3_length d_call j_call v_call clone_size cdr3_aa cdr3_nt
17 TRBD1 TRBJ1-5 TRBV15 . CATGSGQVGDSNQPQHF TGTGCCACCGGGTCAGGACAGGTTGGGGATAGCAATCAGCCCCAGCATTTT
11 . TRBJ1-1 TRBV29-1 . CSVGGGTEAFF TGCAGCGTAGGGGGGGGCACTGAAGCTTTCTTT
13 . TRBJ2-5 TRBV7-2 . CASSLVKQETQYF TGTGCCAGCAGCTTAGTCAAACAAGAGACCCAGTACTTC
14 TRBD1 TRBJ2-7 TRBV18 . CASSLRGPPYEQYF TGTGCCAGCTCTCTCAGGGGGCCGCCCTACGAGCAGTACTTC
14 . TRBJ2-2 TRBV14 . CASSAGISTGELFF TGTGCCAGCAGCGCCGGGATAAGCACCGGGGAGCTGTTTTTT
14 . TRBJ1-1 TRBV30 once CAWSVLGRNTEAFF TGTGCCTGGAGTGTACTGGGGCGGAACACTGAAGCTTTCTTT
17 TRBD1 TRBJ1-1 TRBV4-3 . CASSQSQTGVGGTEAFF TGCGCCAGCAGCCAATCCCAGACAGGGGTAGGTGGCACTGAAGCTTTCTTT
17 TRBD1 TRBJ2-2 TRBV7-2 . CASSLPGQGRSTGELFF TGTGCCAGCAGCTTACCCGGACAGGGTAGATCGACCGGGGAGCTGTTTTTT
16 TRBD1 TRBJ2-7 TRBV7-9 once CASSLASRDRAYEQYF TGTGCCAGCAGCTTAGCGTCCCGGGACAGGGCCTACGAGCAGTACTTC
12 TRBD2 TRBJ2-7 TRBV30 once CAWSDSGKRQYF TGTGCCTGGAGTGATAGCGGGAAGCGGCAGTACTTC
13 . TRBJ1-5 TRBV19 . CASSIGGLQPQHF TGTGCCAGTAGTATCGGGGGGCTTCAGCCCCAGCATTTT
14 . TRBJ1-5 TRBV4-1 . CASSQRLGNQPQHF TGCGCCAGCAGCCAACGACTCGGGAATCAGCCCCAGCATTTT
13 TRBD2 TRBJ2-3 TRBV11-3 . CASRGRATDTQYF TGTGCCAGCCGCGGGAGGGCGACAGATACGCAGTATTTT
14 . TRBJ1-4 TRBV29-1 . CSATPDSLDEKLFF TGCAGCGCGACCCCGGACAGCTTGGATGAAAAACTGTTTTTT
12 TRBD2 TRBJ2-3 TRBV7-2 . CASNLRTSSPYF TGTGCCAGCAACTTAAGGACTAGCTCCCCGTATTTT
17 . TRBJ1-1 TRBV7-9 few CASSLAYFRGENTEAFF TGTGCCAGCAGCTTAGCGTATTTCCGGGGAGAAAACACTGAAGCTTTCTTT
15 TRBD2 TRBJ2-3 TRBV5-4 . CASSLPGLAGKTQYF TGTGCCAGCAGCTTACCGGGACTAGCGGGAAAAACGCAGTATTTT
12 . TRBJ1-2 TRBV19 few CASSETFYGYTF TGTGCCAGTTCAGAGACATTCTATGGCTACACCTTC
12 TRBD1 TRBJ2-7 TRBV6-1 . CASRQGAHEQYF TGTGCCAGCCGACAGGGGGCCCACGAGCAGTACTTC
19 TRBD1 TRBJ2-7 TRBV30 . CAWSVRDSRPRTRLYEQYF TGTGCCTGGAGTGTACGGGACAGTCGCCCCCGCACTCGGTTGTACGAGCAGTACTTC
14 TRBD2 TRBJ2-7 TRBV14 once CASSQGLVSHEQYF TGTGCCAGCAGCCAGGGACTAGTCTCCCACGAGCAGTACTTC
17 TRBD2 TRBJ2-1 TRBV2 . CASSEAEGLAGVDEQFF TGTGCCAGCAGTGAAGCTGAGGGACTAGCGGGAGTTGATGAGCAGTTCTTC
13 TRBD1 TRBJ2-5 TRBV25-1 once CASSSAGGETQYF TGTGCCAGCAGTTCGGCAGGGGGAGAGACCCAGTACTTC
16 TRBD1 TRBJ1-4 TRBV18 . CASSPNTGGTNEKLFF TGTGCCAGCTCACCGAATACAGGGGGCACTAATGAAAAACTGTTTTTT
15 TRBD2 TRBJ2-1 TRBV9 few CASSGSGSSYNEQFF TGTGCCAGCAGCGGTAGCGGGAGCTCCTACAATGAGCAGTTCTTC
14 TRBD1 TRBJ2-3 TRBV6-1 . CAIAGTGAPDTQYF TGTGCCATCGCCGGGACAGGGGCTCCCGATACGCAGTATTTT
15 . TRBJ1-1 TRBV27 . CASRNGQLMNTEAFF TGTGCCAGCAGGAATGGACAACTCATGAACACTGAAGCTTTCTTT
13 . TRBJ2-5 TRBV6-5 . CASSYGGEETQYF TGTGCCAGCAGTTACGGAGGGGAAGAGACCCAGTACTTC
15 TRBD1 TRBJ1-5 TRBV9 once CASSPRTGWNQPQHF TGTGCCAGCAGCCCCCGGACAGGGTGGAATCAGCCCCAGCATTTT
12 . TRBJ1-1 TRBV7-9 . CSSSFSMREAFF TGTTCCAGCAGCTTTAGTATGAGAGAAGCTTTCTTT
16 TRBD1 TRBJ2-5 TRBV7-7 few CASSLRVQGAQETQYF TGTGCCAGCAGCTTAAGGGTACAGGGGGCCCAAGAGACCCAGTACTTC
15 TRBD2 TRBJ2-3 TRBV6-5 once CASSPLAGVTDTQYF TGTGCCAGCAGTCCACTAGCGGGGGTCACAGATACGCAGTATTTT